This paragraph reports one T cell receptor (beta chain). Antigen: not known. This specimen comes from a study of cytomegalovirus exposure and HLA in healthy donors. Regarding the study as a whole: It was approximately 170 TCR beta chains that were listed as cytomegalovirus-associated.

Germline CDR1 is MNHEY and CDR2 is SVGAGI. The CDR3 sequence is 14 residues long. The ends lost 6 bases at V and 4 bases at J; junction bases unmatched: 7. The PCR ran on 60 Vbeta and 13 Jbeta primers. TCRdb's table, derived via immunoSEQ multiplex PCR, lists solely in-frame clones and lacks some. The sample lists some 150,000 clones, 70% to 90% occurring once. The chain uses TRBV6-5 and TRBJ1-1; 8 bases match TRBD1. Source material: PBMCs. The receptor was derived from a woman in her late teens or twenties in good health and CMV-seronegative. The CDR3 DNA reads TGTGCCAGCAGACCCGGACAGGGATTCACTGAAGCTTTCTTT. Translation: CASRPGQGFTEAFF.